This T cell receptor (beta chain) originates from a study of blood T cell repertoires in COVID-19. Study details: Some COVID-19 samples were acute and others convalescent; all came from the United States, Italy and Spain. PBMCs, B-cell-depleted T cells, or T cells provided the cDNA or gDNA that made up the material.

The V gene's germline CDR1 is MNHEY and CDR2 SVGAGI. V lost 2 bases and J 0 bases, leaving 7 bases between the germline ends. The CDR3 contains 14 residues. Profiling relied on immunoSEQ multiplex PCR, and the TCRdb table lists in-frame clones only, not all of them. The table records tens of thousands of clones, about 83% of them present only once. The sequence came from a human donor in a cohort sampled during active COVID-19. Sequencing used peripheral blood. The rearrangement links TRBV6-5 to TRBJ1-1, with TRBD1 as a possible D gene (6 bases). The CDR3 spells CASSYGTLNTEAFF. In nucleotides, the CDR3 is TGTGCCAGCAGTTACGGGACACTGAACACTGAAGCTTTCTTT.